These 16 T cell receptor beta chains came from one sample sequenced in a study of siplizumab effects on memory and regulatory T cells. Repertoires were generated with immunoSEQ multiplex PCR, while TCRdb's copy carries only in-frame clones and drops some. The sample includes around 77,000 clones, less than 95% of them seen just once. Sequencing was carried out using CD8+ T cells sorted from blood. The receptors shown here come from a human donor in good health.

The chain joins TRBV5-8 to TRBJ1-2; D not certain. The CDR3 spans 14 residues. Germline V CDR1 and CDR2: SGHTS, YDEGEE. Between the trimmed V and J ends, which lost 6 bases and 0 bases, there was a span of 12 bases. The CDR3 DNA sequence: TGTGCCAGCATCCCAGGCGTCGCTAACTATGGCTACACCTTC. This translates into CASIPGVANYGYTF.

The rearrangement links TRBV7-9 to TRBJ2-1, with TRBD1 matching over 8 bases. Germline CDR1 is SEHNR and CDR2 is FQNEAQ (reference sequence). Trimming cost V 5 bases and J 7 bases; bases outside gene matches: 7. The CDR3 is 14 residues long. The CDR3 region is CASSVDRVGNEQFF. CDR3 sequence (DNA): TGTGCCAGCAGCGTGGACAGGGTAGGGAATGAGCAGTTCTTC.

The chain recombines TRBV4-1 with TRBJ2-1; D remains ambiguous. CDR1 is MGHRA, CDR2 YSYEKL, per germline. The CDR3 loop spans 15 amino acids. Trimming took 1 base from V and 5 from J, leaving 12 bases between them. As DNA, the CDR3 is TGCGCCAGCAGCCAAGGGGCCCAAACTAACAATGAGCAGTTCTTC. It translates to CASSQGAQTNNEQFF.

The genes are TRBV4-1 and TRBJ2-2, with 11 nucleotides matching TRBD2. The length of the CDR3 is 16 residues. The germline V gene has CDR1 MGHRA and CDR2 YSYEKL. The J segment lost 7 bases and the V segment lost 0 bases, leaving 4 bases of the junction unmatched. CDR3 nucleotides: TGCGCCAGCAGCCAAGATCCTAGCGGGGGGATCGGGGAGCTGTTTTTT. Translated: CASSQDPSGGIGELFF.

The V gene is TRBV6-1, the J gene TRBJ1-1; no definite D call. The V end was cut by 4 bases, the J end by 3 bases, with 9 bases between. This CDR3 contains 13 residues. Germline V gives CDR1 MNHNS, CDR2 SASEGT. The CDR3 coding sequence is TGTGCCAGCAGTGGATTGGTTTACACTGAAGCTTTCTTT. The encoded protein is CASSGLVYTEAFF.

The rearrangement links TRBV7-9 to TRBJ2-1; possible D gene TRBD2, 6 bases. The V end was cut by 8 bases, the J end by 3 bases, with 20 bases between. CDR3 size: 16 residues. Germline CDR1 SEHNR, CDR2 FQNEAQ (reference sequence). CDR3 sequence: CASSLKPGSNYNEQFF. The DNA of the CDR3 is TGTGCCAGCTCCTTAAAACCCGGGAGCAACTACAATGAGCAGTTCTTC.

The chain employs TRBV2 and TRBJ2-4, with D uncertain. V was clipped by 8 bases and J by 5 bases, with 13 bases between them. Looked up from germline, CDR1 is SNHLY and CDR2 is FYNNEI. The CDR3 totals 13 residues. CDR3 loop: CASEEDGENIQYF. The CDR3 nucleotides are TGTGCCAGCGAAGAGGACGGAGAAAACATTCAGTACTTC.

The chain joins TRBV4-1 to TRBJ2-1; 9 bases line up with TRBD2. Per the germline V gene, CDR1 is MGHRA and CDR2 is YSYEKL. The CDR3 is 16 residues long. V gave up 0 bases and J gave up 8 bases; unmatched junction bases: 8. CDR3 loop: CASSQEGGGARDEQFF. The DNA for the CDR3 is TGCGCCAGCAGCCAAGAGGGCGGGGGGGCTAGAGATGAGCAGTTCTTC.

The chain carries TRBV29-1 and TRBJ1-1, with no clear D. Germline V lookup: CDR1 SQVTM, CDR2 ANQGSEA. V was pared by 3 bases and J by 9 bases, with 11 bases between. CDR3 length: 11 residues. The CDR3 loop reads CSVDSDRQAFF. The CDR3 DNA reads as TGCAGCGTTGATTCGGACCGGCAAGCTTTCTTT.

CDR3 amino acids: CASSGQGNTEAFF. The DNA of the CDR3 is TGCGCCAGCAGCGGCCAGGGGAACACTGAAGCTTTCTTT. The chain uses TRBV4-1 and TRBJ1-1; D might be TRBD1 (5 bases). The germline V gene encodes CDR1 MGHRA and CDR2 YSYEKL. The V gene lost 5 bases and the J gene lost 1 base, with 8 bases spanning the gap. There are 13 residues in the CDR3.

The J gene is TRBJ1-1, the V gene TRBV19; the D is unclear. The CDR3 has 15 amino acids. From germline, CDR1 is LNHDA and CDR2 SQIVND (reference sequence). Between the trimmed V and J ends, which lost 1 base and 0 bases, there was a span of 9 bases. The CDR3 sequence is CASSIGAGMNTEAFF. CDR3 coding DNA: TGTGCCAGTAGTATAGGGGCTGGAATGAACACTGAAGCTTTCTTT.

The CDR3 spells CASSEAKWTVGYEQYF. Here the CDR3 DNA reads TGTGCCAGCAGTGAAGCGAAATGGACAGTAGGCTACGAGCAGTACTTC. The genes are TRBV6-1 and TRBJ2-7; D might be TRBD1 (6 bases). Germline loops: CDR1 MNHNS, CDR2 SASEGT. V lost 0 bases to trimming and J lost 3 bases, with 15 bases between them. The CDR3 covers 16 residues.

The J gene is TRBJ2-1, the V gene TRBV10-1; the match to TRBD2 covers 7 bases. CDR1 is WNHNN and CDR2 is SYGVQD in the germline V gene (reference sequence). The CDR3 consists of 15 residues. Trimming cost V 6 bases and J 9 bases; bases outside gene matches: 14. The CDR3 spells CASSGGPERGIEQFF. As DNA, the CDR3 is TGCGCCAGCAGCGGAGGTCCTGAGCGGGGCATTGAGCAGTTCTTC.

V usage is TRBV9 and J usage is TRBJ2-1; 12 bases agree with TRBD1. The germline V gene has CDR1 SGDLS and CDR2 YYNGEE. V was pared by 4 bases and J by 1 base, with 12 bases of the junction left unmatched. The CDR3 is 19 amino acids. CDR3 sequence: CASSPGPGTGGLSYNEQFF. The CDR3 DNA reads TGTGCCAGCAGCCCAGGTCCCGGGACAGGGGGCTTATCCTACAATGAGCAGTTCTTC.

The rearrangement uses TRBV2 and TRBJ2-7; D is unresolved. Germline values: CDR1 SNHLY, CDR2 FYNNEI. Trimming pared 6 bases from V and 5 bases from J, leaving 5 bases between. The CDR3 is 10 amino acids. CDR3 protein: CASRTDEQYF. The CDR3 DNA reads as TGTGCCAGCAGGACGGACGAGCAGTACTTC.

This chain links TRBV5-6 with TRBJ1-5; D not resolved. CDR1 is SGHDT and CDR2 is YYEEEE in the germline V gene. V lost 0 bases and J 7 bases, leaving 14 bases between the germline ends. The CDR3 extends over 15 amino acids. The CDR3 nucleotides are TGTGCCAGCAGCTTGGTGGGTGGGGTCGAGCAGCCCCAGCATTTT. Protein: CASSLVGGVEQPQHF.